These T cell receptor beta chains were read from a single sample in a study of cytomegalovirus exposure and HLA in healthy donors. Method: immunoSEQ multiplex PCR; TCRdb's copy keeps in-frame clones and lacks some. The table records some 100,000 clones, more than 65% of them present only once. The sample taken for sequencing was PBMCs. These receptors originate from a woman in her 50s in good health and CMV-seropositive. Each CDR3 is given with its conserved first and last residue. The D gene is left open where the match is weak. Expanded clones get a size class; other rows say once, few or many, or leave the size out.

J gene | clone size | V gene | D gene | CDR3 DNA | CDR3 protein
TRBJ1-2 | few | TRBV5-1 | . | TGCGCCAGCAGCCCCGGGGGGGGTGGCTACACCTTC | CASSPGGGGYTF
TRBJ1-1 | . | TRBV19 | . | TGTGCCAGTAGTATAGCGAGGGCTTCTGGCGAAGCTTTCTTT | CASSIARASGEAFF
TRBJ1-5 | . | TRBV6-5 | . | TGTGCCAGCAGTACCGGACAGAACAATCAGCCCCAGCATTTT | CASSTGQNNQPQHF
TRBJ2-1 | . | TRBV6-1 | . | TGTGCCAGCAGTGAGGACGGGAAGCGCTACAATGAGCAGTTCTTC | CASSEDGKRYNEQFF
TRBJ1-1 | . | TRBV7-9 | . | TGTTCCAGCAGCCAGGGGCAGGTTGAAGCTTTCTTT | CSSSQGQVEAFF
TRBJ2-7 | few | TRBV29-1 | . | TGCAGCGTTGAGGATGGGACGTCGGGACTTTACGAGCAGTACTTC | CSVEDGTSGLYEQYF
TRBJ2-5 | few | TRBV4-1 | . | TGCGCCAGCAGCCAAGAGCCACCTACCCAAGAGACCCAGTACTTC | CASSQEPPTQETQYF
TRBJ2-7 | . | TRBV13 | . | TGTGCCAGCAGCTTAGGTGTGGGAGGCCACGAGCAGTACTTC | CASSLGVGGHEQYF
TRBJ2-7 | . | TRBV10-3 | . | TGTGCCATCACCATGAACAGGGACTACGAGCAGTACTTC | CAITMNRDYEQYF
TRBJ1-2 | once | TRBV18 | TRBD1 | TGTGCCAGCTCGAACGACAGGGCTAACTATGGCTACACCTTC | CASSNDRANYGYTF
TRBJ2-2 | . | TRBV9 | . | TGTGCCAGCAGCCCTAACACCGGGGAGCTGTTTTTT | CASSPNTGELFF
TRBJ1-1 | . | TRBV2 | . | TGTGCCAGCAGCCGTGTAGGGGTGAACACTGAAGCTTTCTTT | CASSRVGVNTEAFF
TRBJ1-5 | . | TRBV6-4 | . | TGTGCCAGCAGTGAACAGGTGGGGCAGCCCCAGCATTTT | CASSEQVGQPQHF
TRBJ2-2 | . | TRBV18 | . | TGTGCCAGCCCACCGGTCGGCGGGGAGCTGTTTTTT | CASPPVGGELFF
TRBJ2-7 | . | TRBV10-3 | TRBD1 | TGTGCCATCAGTGAAGAAGGACAGGGATTCGTGGGCGAGCAGTACTTC | CAISEEGQGFVGEQYF
TRBJ2-1 | . | TRBV2 | . | TGTGCCACCAACGGGGACAAGACTTTGGATGAGCAGTTCTTC | CATNGDKTLDEQFF
TRBJ1-2 | . | TRBV15 | TRBD1 | TGTGCCACCAGCAGAGGGTCGGGACAGGTCTATGGCTACACCTTC | CATSRGSGQVYGYTF
TRBJ2-2 | once | TRBV15 | TRBD2 | TGTGCCACCAGCAGAGTGGAAGGCGGGAGGTGGTTTACCGGGGAGCTGTTTTTT | CATSRVEGGRWFTGELFF
TRBJ1-4 | . | TRBV6-1 | . | TGTGCCATTGACATCTACGAAAAACTGTTTTTT | CAIDIYEKLFF
TRBJ1-5 | . | TRBV2 | . | TGTGCCAGCAGTGGGCGGACAGCCCAGGGGCAGCCCCAGCATTTT | CASSGRTAQGQPQHF
TRBJ1-1 | . | TRBV18 | TRBD1 | TGTGCCAGCTCACGAACAGGGGGCTCGAACACTGAAGCTTTCTTT | CASSRTGGSNTEAFF
TRBJ1-2 | once | TRBV9 | . | TGTGCCAGCAGCCCGGGGGGTATGGACCGGGGAGGCTACACCTTC | CASSPGGMDRGGYTF
TRBJ1-1 | few | TRBV19 | . | TGTGCCAGTAGTCCCGCCCAGGGGAACACTGAAGCTTTCTTT | CASSPAQGNTEAFF
TRBJ2-3 | . | TRBV14 | . | TGTGCCAGCAGTCCCACTTTAGGCACAGATACGCAGTATTTT | CASSPTLGTDTQYF
TRBJ1-1 | . | TRBV27 | . | TGTGCCAGCAGTTCCCACCTCGATTACACGAACACTGAAGCTTTCTTT | CASSSHLDYTNTEAFF
TRBJ2-2 | once | TRBV5-4 | TRBD1 | TGTGCCAGCAGCTTGTCAGGGGGCGCCCGAACCGGGGAGCTGTTTTTT | CASSLSGGARTGELFF
TRBJ1-5 | few | TRBV11-1 | . | TGTGCCAGCAGCCCAGATTATAATCAGCCCCAGCATTTT | CASSPDYNQPQHF
TRBJ1-5 | . | TRBV9 | . | TGTGCCAGCAGCGAACAGGCCCGAGATCAGCCCCAGCATTTT | CASSEQARDQPQHF
TRBJ2-1 | . | TRBV7-2 | . | TGTGCCAGCAGCTTTAACTACAATGAGCAGTTCTTC | CASSFNYNEQFF
TRBJ1-2 | . | TRBV2 | . | TGTGCCAGCAGTGGGGACACTAACTATGGCTACACCTTC | CASSGDTNYGYTF
TRBJ2-2 | . | TRBV15 | TRBD2 | TGTGCCACCAGCAGACCTCTAATGTTTCTAGCGGGAGAACTTACCGGGGAGCTGTTTTTT | CATSRPLMFLAGELTGELFF
TRBJ2-1 | . | TRBV2 | TRBD2 | TGTGCCAGCAGCGCAGTCACTAGCGGGAGGGCCGGGGAGCAGTTCTTC | CASSAVTSGRAGEQFF
TRBJ2-1 | . | TRBV9 | TRBD2 | TGTGCCAGCAGCTGGGGACTAGCGGGAGGGCCCTACAATGAGCAGTTCTTC | CASSWGLAGGPYNEQFF
TRBJ1-4 | . | TRBV29-1 | . | TGCAGCGTTGAATCAGGGGATGAAAAACTGTTTTTT | CSVESGDEKLFF
TRBJ2-1 | . | TRBV5-8 | . | TGTGCCAGCAGCTACCAGGGGATCTACAATGAGCAGTTCTTC | CASSYQGIYNEQFF
TRBJ2-5 | . | TRBV29-1 | . | TGCAGCTCTCGAGGCGCCGGGAAAGGAGAGACCCAGTACTTC | CSSRGAGKGETQYF
TRBJ1-6 | . | TRBV5-5 | TRBD1 | TGTGCCAGCAGCTCGACAGGGACACTCTCCTATAATTCACCCCTCCACTTT | CASSSTGTLSYNSPLHF